This TCR beta chain was profiled in a study of blood T cell repertoires in COVID-19. Study in general: The samples span acute and convalescent COVID-19 from the United States, Italy and Spain. PBMCs, B-cell-depleted T cells, or T cells were the source of the cDNA or gDNA that made up the material.

V lost 3 bases and J lost 2, with 10 bases in between. The CDR3 loop spans 13 amino acids. Germline CDR1 is DFQATT and CDR2 is SNEGSKA (reference sequence). Authors' methods: Scientists estimated how many nucleated cells there were by amplifying reference gene primers. Only in-frame clones appear in the TCRdb table, and some are missing; sequencing was by immunoSEQ multiplex PCR. For V, J and clone size, that table is used; D and trimming come from the DNA. The table includes about 110,000 clones, about 75% detected once. The rearrangement links TRBV20-1 to TRBJ1-1; the D is unclear. This clonotype originated in a woman aged 70-85 years with acute or convalescent COVID-19. The specimen was peripheral blood. As DNA, the CDR3 is TGCAGTGCTAGTAGGACGGGAAACACTGAAGCTTTCTTT. The encoded protein is CSASRTGNTEAFF.